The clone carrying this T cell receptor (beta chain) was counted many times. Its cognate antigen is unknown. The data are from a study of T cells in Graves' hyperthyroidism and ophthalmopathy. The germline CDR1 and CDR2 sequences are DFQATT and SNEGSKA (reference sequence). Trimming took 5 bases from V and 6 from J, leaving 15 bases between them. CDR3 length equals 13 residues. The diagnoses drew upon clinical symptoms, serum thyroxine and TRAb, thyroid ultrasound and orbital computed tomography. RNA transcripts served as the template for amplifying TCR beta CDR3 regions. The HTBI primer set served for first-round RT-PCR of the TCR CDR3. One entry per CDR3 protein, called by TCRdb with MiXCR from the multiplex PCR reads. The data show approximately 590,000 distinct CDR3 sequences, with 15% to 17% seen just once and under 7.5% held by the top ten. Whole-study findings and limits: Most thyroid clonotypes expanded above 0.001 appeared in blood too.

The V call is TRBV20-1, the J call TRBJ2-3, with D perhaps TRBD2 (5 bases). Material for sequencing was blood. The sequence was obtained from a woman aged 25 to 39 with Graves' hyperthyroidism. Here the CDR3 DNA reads TGCAGTGCTTCCGGGATGGATTTCGATACGCAGTATTTT. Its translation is CSASGMDFDTQYF.